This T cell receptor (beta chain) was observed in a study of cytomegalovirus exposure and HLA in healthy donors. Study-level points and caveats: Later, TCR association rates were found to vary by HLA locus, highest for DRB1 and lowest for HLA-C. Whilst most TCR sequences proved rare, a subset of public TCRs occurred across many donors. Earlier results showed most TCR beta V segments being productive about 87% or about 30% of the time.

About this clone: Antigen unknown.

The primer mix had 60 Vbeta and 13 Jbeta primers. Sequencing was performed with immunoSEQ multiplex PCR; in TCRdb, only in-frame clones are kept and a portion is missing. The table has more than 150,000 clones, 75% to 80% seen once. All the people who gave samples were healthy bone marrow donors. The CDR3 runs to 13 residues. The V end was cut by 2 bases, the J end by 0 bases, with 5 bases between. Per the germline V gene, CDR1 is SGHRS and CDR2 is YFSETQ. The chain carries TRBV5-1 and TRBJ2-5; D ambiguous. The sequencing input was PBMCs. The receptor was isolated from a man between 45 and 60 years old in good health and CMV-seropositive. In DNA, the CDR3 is TGCGCCAGCAGCTTCACAGACCAAGAGACCCAGTACTTC. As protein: CASSFTDQETQYF.